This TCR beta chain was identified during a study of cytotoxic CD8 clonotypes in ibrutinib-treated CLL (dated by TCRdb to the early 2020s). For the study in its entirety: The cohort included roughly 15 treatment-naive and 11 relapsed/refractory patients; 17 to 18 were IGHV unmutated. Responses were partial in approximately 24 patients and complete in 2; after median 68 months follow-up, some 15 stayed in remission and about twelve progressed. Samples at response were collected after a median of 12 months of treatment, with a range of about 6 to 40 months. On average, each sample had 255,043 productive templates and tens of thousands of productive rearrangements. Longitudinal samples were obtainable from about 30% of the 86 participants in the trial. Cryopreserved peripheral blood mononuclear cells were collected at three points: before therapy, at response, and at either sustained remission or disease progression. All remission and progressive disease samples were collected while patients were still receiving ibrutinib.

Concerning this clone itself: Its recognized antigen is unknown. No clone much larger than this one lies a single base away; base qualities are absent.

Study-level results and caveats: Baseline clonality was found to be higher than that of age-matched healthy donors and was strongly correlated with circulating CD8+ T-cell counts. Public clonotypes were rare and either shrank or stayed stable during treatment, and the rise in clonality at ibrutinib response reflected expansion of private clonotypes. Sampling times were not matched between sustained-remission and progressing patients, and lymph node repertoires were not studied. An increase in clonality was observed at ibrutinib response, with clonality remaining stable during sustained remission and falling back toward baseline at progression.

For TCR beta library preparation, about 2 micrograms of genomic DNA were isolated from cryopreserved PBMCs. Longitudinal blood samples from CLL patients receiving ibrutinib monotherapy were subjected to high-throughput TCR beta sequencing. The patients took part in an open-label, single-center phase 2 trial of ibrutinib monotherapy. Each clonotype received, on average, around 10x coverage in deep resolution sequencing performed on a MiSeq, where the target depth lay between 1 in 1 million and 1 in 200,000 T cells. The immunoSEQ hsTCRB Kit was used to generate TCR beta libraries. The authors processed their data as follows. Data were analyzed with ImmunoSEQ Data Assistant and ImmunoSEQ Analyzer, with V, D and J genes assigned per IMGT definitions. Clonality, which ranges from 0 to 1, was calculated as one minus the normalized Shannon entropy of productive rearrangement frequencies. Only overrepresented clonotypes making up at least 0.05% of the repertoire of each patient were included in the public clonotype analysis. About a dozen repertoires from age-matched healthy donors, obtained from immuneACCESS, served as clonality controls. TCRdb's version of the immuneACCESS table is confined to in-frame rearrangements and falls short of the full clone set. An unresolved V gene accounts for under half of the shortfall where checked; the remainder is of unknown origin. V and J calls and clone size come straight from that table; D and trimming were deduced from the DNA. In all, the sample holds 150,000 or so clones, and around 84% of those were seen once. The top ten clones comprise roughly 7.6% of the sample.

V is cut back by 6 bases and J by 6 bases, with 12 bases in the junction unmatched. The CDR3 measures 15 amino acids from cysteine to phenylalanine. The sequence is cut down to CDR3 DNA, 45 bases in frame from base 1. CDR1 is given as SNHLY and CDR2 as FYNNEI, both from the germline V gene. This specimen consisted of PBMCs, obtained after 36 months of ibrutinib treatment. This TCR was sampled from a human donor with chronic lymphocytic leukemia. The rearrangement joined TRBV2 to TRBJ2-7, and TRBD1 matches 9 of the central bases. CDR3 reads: CASRAAGTGFAEQYF. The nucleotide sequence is TGTGCCAGCAGAGCTGCCGGGACAGGGTTCGCCGAGCAGTACTTC.